This T cell receptor beta chain came from a study of blood T cell repertoires in COVID-19. Original analysis: Quantification of nucleated cells was approximated via reference gene primer amplification. Measured with immunoSEQ multiplex PCR; TCRdb has only the in-frame clones, and not every one. The DNA was the basis for D and trimming; V, J and clone size are from that table. The table shows 190,000 or so clones, with 86% occurring only once. It was within 2 weeks before study entry that exposed participants met a COVID-19 case. V shed 5 bases and J shed 6 bases, with 19 bases lying between them. Germline-derived CDR1 and CDR2 are LGHDT and YNNKEL (reference sequence). The CDR3 has 16 residues.

The TCR comes from a woman aged 30 to 39 who had been exposed to COVID-19. Sequencing was done on a sample of PBMCs or T cells enriched from blood (not recorded which). The V and J genes are TRBV3-1 (or the pseudogene TRBV3-2) and TRBJ2-2; possible D gene TRBD2, 7 bases. CDR3 protein: CASSAIGGAAPGELFF. The CDR3 nucleotides read TGTGCCAGCAGCGCAATAGGGGGGGCGGCTCCCGGGGAGCTGTTTTTT.